The T cell receptor beta chain described here comes from a study of blood T cell repertoires in COVID-19. Overall study context: Samples representing acute and convalescent COVID-19 were sourced from the United States, Italy and Spain. T cells, B-cell-depleted T cells, or PBMCs provided the cDNA or gDNA that served as material.

Authors' analysis steps: Counts of nucleated cells, estimated from reference gene primer amplification, were obtained. Libraries were prepared by immunoSEQ multiplex PCR; TCRdb keeps only in-frame clonotypes and omits some of them. V, J and clone size are those of that table, while D and trimming were read from the DNA. The sample has about 210,000 clones, 84% seen once; the top ten hold approximately 8.1%. The CDR3 length is 12 residues. The rearrangement links TRBV21-1 to TRBJ2-1; the table calls TRBD2, which could not be checked here. TRBV21-1 is marked as a pseudogene. The source is a woman aged 50 to 60 with active or convalescent COVID-19. Sequenced sample: peripheral blood. This CDR3 reads CASILAIGEQFF. In nucleotides, the CDR3 is TGTGCCAGCATACTAGCGATAGGGGAGCAGTTCTTC.